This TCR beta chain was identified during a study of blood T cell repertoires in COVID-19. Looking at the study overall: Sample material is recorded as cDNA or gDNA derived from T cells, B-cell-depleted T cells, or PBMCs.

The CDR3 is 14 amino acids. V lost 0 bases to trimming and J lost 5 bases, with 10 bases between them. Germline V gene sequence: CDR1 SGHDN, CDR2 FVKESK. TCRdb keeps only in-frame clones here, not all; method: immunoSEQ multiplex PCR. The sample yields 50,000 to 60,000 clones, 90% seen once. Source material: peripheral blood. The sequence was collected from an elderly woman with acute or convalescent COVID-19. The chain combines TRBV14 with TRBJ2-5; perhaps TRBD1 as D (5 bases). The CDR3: CASSQDRGWETQYF. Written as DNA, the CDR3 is TGTGCCAGCAGCCAAGATAGGGGCTGGGAGACCCAGTACTTC. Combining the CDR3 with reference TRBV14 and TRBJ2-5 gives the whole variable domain EAGVTQFPSHSVIEKGQTVTLRCDPISGHDNLYWYRRVMGKEIKFLLHFVKESKQDESGMPNNRFLAERTGGTYSTLKVQPAELEDSGVYFCASSQDRGWETQYFGPGTRLLVL.